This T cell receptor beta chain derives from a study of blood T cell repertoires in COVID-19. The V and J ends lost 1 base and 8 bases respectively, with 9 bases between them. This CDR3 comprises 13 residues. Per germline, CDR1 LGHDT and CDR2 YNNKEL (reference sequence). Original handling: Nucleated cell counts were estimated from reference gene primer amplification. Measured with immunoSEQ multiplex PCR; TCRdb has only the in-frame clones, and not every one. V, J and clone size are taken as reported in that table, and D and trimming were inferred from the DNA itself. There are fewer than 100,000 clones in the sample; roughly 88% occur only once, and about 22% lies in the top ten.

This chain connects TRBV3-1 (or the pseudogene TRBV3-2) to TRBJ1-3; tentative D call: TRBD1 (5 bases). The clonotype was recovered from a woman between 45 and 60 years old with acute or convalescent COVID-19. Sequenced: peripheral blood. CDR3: CASSQVQGDTIYF. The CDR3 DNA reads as TGTGCCAGCAGCCAAGTACAAGGGGACACCATATATTTT.